Shown below are 8 T cell receptor beta chains from a single sample sequenced in a study of Tregs in tolerant kidney transplant recipients. The protocol was immunoSEQ multiplex PCR, while the TCRdb copy is restricted to in-frame clones and leaves out a portion. Of 85,000 to 95,000 clones listed, over 85% are singletons. The sample comprised CD8+ T cells from blood. The receptor set was obtained from a human donor in good health.

This clone was seen once. This chain uses TRBV12-2 with TRBJ2-7; the table's TRBD1 call for D was not verified on the DNA. TRBV12-2 is listed as a pseudogene. The CDR3 runs to 14 residues. Here the CDR3 reads CASRPPGQIYEQYF. The CDR3, as DNA: TGTGCAAGTCGGCCGCCGGGACAGATATACGAGCAGTACTTC.

This chain links TRBV6-5 with TRBJ1-2, with no clear D. Trimming removed 0 bases at V and 10 bases at J, with 18 bases between. The CDR3 covers 15 residues. Germline CDR1 MNHEY, CDR2 SVGAGI. CDR3 sequence reads: CASSYSIRSKDPYTF. Written as DNA, the CDR3 is TGTGCCAGCAGTTACTCGATCCGCAGCAAGGATCCCTACACCTTC.

This clone is categorized as medium-sized. The genes are TRBV7-9 and TRBJ2-7; 10 bases are a match to TRBD1. V was pared by 5 bases and J by 4 bases, with 11 bases of the junction left unmatched. This CDR3 region has 16 residues. In germline, CDR1 is SEHNR, CDR2 FQNEAQ (reference sequence). In DNA form, the CDR3 reads TGTGCCAGCAGCCAAGGAATTCCGGGACAGGGGTACGAGCAGTACTTC. Protein sequence: CASSQGIPGQGYEQYF.

V and J are TRBV9 and TRBJ2-3; D uncertain. The CDR3 is 12 residues long. Germline V gene data show CDR1 as SGDLS and CDR2 as YYNGEE. V dropped 3 bases and J dropped 6 bases, with 8 bases sitting between them. DNA of the CDR3: TGTGCCAGCAGCGAGAGTTGGGATACGCAGTATTTT. Protein sequence: CASSESWDTQYF. The full variable domain, rest sourced from reference TRBV9 and TRBJ2-3, is DSGVTQTPKHLITATGQRVTLRCSPRSGDLSVYWYQQSLDQGLQFLIQYYNGEERAKGNILERFSAQQFPDLHSELNLSSLELGDSALYFCASSESWDTQYFGPGTRLTVL.

The chain joins TRBV5-4 to TRBJ2-7; D is unresolved. The CDR3 runs 13 residues. The V gene lost 0 bases and the J gene lost 3 bases, with 7 bases spanning the gap. Germline CDR1 SGHNT, CDR2 YYREEE (reference sequence). This CDR3 is CASSLGVGYEQYF. In nucleotides, the CDR3 is TGTGCCAGCAGCTTGGGGGTCGGCTACGAGCAGTACTTC.

V usage is TRBV5-1 and J usage is TRBJ2-7; 7 nucleotides agree with TRBD1. The V gene end was trimmed by 3 bases and the J gene end by 7 bases; junction bases not matched to a gene: 10. The CDR3 covers 14 residues. Germline CDR1 reads SGHRS; CDR2 reads YFSETQ. CDR3 in amino acids: CASSYRDSQGEQYF. The CDR3 DNA reads TGCGCCAGCAGCTACCGGGACAGTCAAGGTGAGCAGTACTTC. The complete variable domain, with remaining parts taken from reference TRBV5-1 and TRBJ2-7, reads KAGVTQTPRYLIKTRGQQVTLSCSPISGHRSVSWYQQTPGQGLQFLFEYFSETQRNKGNFPGRFSGRQFSNSRSEMNVSTLELGDSALYLCASSYRDSQGEQYFGPGTRLTVT.

The rearrangement joins TRBV4-1 to TRBJ2-3; D not resolved. Germline CDR1 MGHRA, CDR2 YSYEKL. This CDR3 has 17 residues. The V gene lost 0 bases and the J gene lost 6 bases, with 19 bases spanning the gap. CDR3 DNA: TGCGCCAGCAGCCAAGATATTGGGCTGGAAGATCTGGATACGCAGTATTTT. Its translation is CASSQDIGLEDLDTQYF.

The chain joins TRBV4-1 to TRBJ2-4; possibly TRBD1 for D (7 bases). This CDR3 has 14 amino acids. Trimming pared 3 bases from V and 7 bases from J, leaving 13 bases between. Germline lookup yields CDR1 MGHRA and CDR2 YSYEKL. Here the CDR3 DNA reads TGCGCCAGCAGCCAGGGGGCAGGGGGGAACATTCAGTACTTC. This encodes CASSQGAGGNIQYF.